These 27 T cell receptor beta chains came from one sample sequenced in a study of shared clonotypes between healthy human individuals. The method was immunoSEQ multiplex PCR; TCRdb's version includes in-frame clones alone and lacks a portion of them. The sample lists 2,500,000 or so clones, 80% to 95% occurring once. Sample: naive CD4+ T cells from PBMCs. Subset described: CD45RA+ positively selected. These receptors all stem from a man aged 18 to 29 in good health. Some clones in this sample may be carry-over from other donors' samples.

The chain joins TRBV7-2 to TRBJ1-1; 8 nucleotides agree with TRBD1. J lost 5 bases, V lost 2 bases, and 7 bases had no gene match. The CDR3 totals 15 residues. Germline V gene sequence: CDR1 SGHTA, CDR2 FQGNSA. Written as DNA, the CDR3 is TGTGCCAGCAGCTTACGGACAGGGCTCCTGACTGAAGCTTTCTTT. Residues: CASSLRTGLLTEAFF.

V is TRBV9 and J is TRBJ2-1, with 12 bases that match TRBD2. The CDR3 is 17 amino acids. The germline V gene has CDR1 SGDLS and CDR2 YYNGEE. Trimming at V came to 0 bases and at J to 5 bases, leaving 6 bases not matched to a gene. The CDR3 nucleotides read TGTGCCAGCAGCGTAGCTACTGGACTAGCGGGGCACAATGAGCAGTTCTTC. Protein: CASSVATGLAGHNEQFF. The full variable domain, completed using reference TRBV9 and TRBJ2-1, is DSGVTQTPKHLITATGQRVTLRCSPRSGDLSVYWYQQSLDQGLQFLIQYYNGEERAKGNILERFSAQQFPDLHSELNLSSLELGDSALYFCASSVATGLAGHNEQFFGPGTRLTVL.

This rearrangement joins TRBV6-5 to TRBJ2-7; D not certain. This CDR3 has 13 amino acids. Germline assignment: CDR1 MNHEY and CDR2 SVGAGI. Trimming took 2 bases from V and 4 from J, leaving 9 bases between them. The CDR3 nucleotides read TGTGCCAGCAGTTACGCGGCGCGGTACGAGCAGTACTTC. Its translation: CASSYAARYEQYF.

V and J are TRBV6-6 and TRBJ2-5, with 8 bases aligning to TRBD2. The length of the CDR3 is 14 residues. The V segment lost 6 bases and the J segment 0 bases; nucleotides outside the gene matches: 3. Germline V lookup: CDR1 MNHNY, CDR2 SVGAGI (reference sequence). The DNA of the CDR3 is TGTGCCAGCAGAATAGCGGGGTACCAAGAGACCCAGTACTTC. It translates to CASRIAGYQETQYF.

The genes are TRBV7-2 and TRBJ2-7, with 7 bases matching TRBD2. This CDR3 is 13 amino acids long. Germline-derived CDR1 and CDR2 are SGHTA and FQGNSA. V trimming: 1 base; J trimming: 6 bases; junction bases outside the gene matches: 3. The CDR3 is CASSLEAGVEQYF. The CDR3 coding sequence is TGTGCCAGCAGCTTAGAGGCGGGAGTCGAGCAGTACTTC.

The chain links TRBV5-4 to TRBJ2-3; 10 bases are shared with TRBD2. Germline trimming cut 0 bases from V and 6 bases from J; bases unmatched to any gene: 10. CDR3 length: 17 amino acids. CDR1 is SGHNT, CDR2 YYREEE, per germline (reference sequence). The DNA for the CDR3 is TGTGCCAGCAGCTTGGCCGGTCTAGCGGGAGCCAGGGATACGCAGTATTTT. Its translation: CASSLAGLAGARDTQYF.

The table lists this clone with a count of one. The chain uses TRBV6-5 and TRBJ2-4; D call uncertain. Deletions cut 4 bases from V and 2 bases from J, with 9 bases between. CDR1 is MNHEY and CDR2 is SVGAGI in the germline V gene. The CDR3 has 14 residues. This chain's CDR3 is CASSSQRTKNIQYF. CDR3 sequence (DNA): TGTGCCAGCAGTTCTCAAAGGACCAAAAACATTCAGTACTTC.

Remarks on this clone: Other DNA sequences within the sample encode an identical CDR3. The rearrangement joins TRBV28 to TRBJ1-5; D possibly corresponds to TRBD1 (6 bases). This CDR3 region has 14 residues. The germline gives CDR1 MDHEN, CDR2 SYDVKM. V lost 6 bases and J 0 bases, leaving 9 bases between the germline ends. CDR3 protein: CASSTGASNQPQHF. As DNA, the CDR3 is TGTGCCAGCAGCACGGGGGCTAGCAATCAGCCCCAGCATTTT.

The genes are TRBV27 and TRBJ1-5, with TRBD1 identical over 7 bases. Unmatched junction bases numbered 14, after V lost 5 bases and J lost 4 bases. The CDR3 sequence is 17 residues long. Germline lookup yields CDR1 MNHEY and CDR2 SMNVEV (reference sequence). The CDR3, as DNA: TGTGCCAGCAGTCAAATCACAGGGGTGGGCCTGAATCAGCCCCAGCATTTT. This translates into CASSQITGVGLNQPQHF.

This rearrangement joins TRBV7-3 to TRBJ1-2; possibly TRBD1 for D (6 bases). Trimming left V 2 bases short and J 7 bases short, with 11 bases between. The CDR3 is made up of 13 amino acids. Looked up from germline, CDR1 is SGHTA and CDR2 is FQGTGA. The CDR3 reads CASSLQQGSGYTF. The CDR3 DNA sequence: TGTGCCAGCAGCTTACAACAGGGTAGTGGCTACACCTTC.

The rearrangement joins TRBV21-1 to TRBJ1-4. TRBV21-1 has pseudogene status. This CDR3 has 19 amino acids. The CDR3 sequence: CASSKLEGTAPRFHEKLFF. CDR3 DNA: TGTGCCAGCAGCAAACTGGAGGGCACAGCCCCTCGTTTTCATGAAAAACTGTTTTTT.

The rearrangement joins TRBV5-1 to TRBJ2-3, with TRBD2 identical over 8 bases. The CDR3 runs 16 residues. Losses at the gene ends were 3 bases for V and 4 bases for J; bases not matched to a gene: 10. CDR1 is SGHRS, CDR2 YFSETQ, per germline. The CDR3 protein is CASSSGVAGTPDTQYF. The CDR3 nucleotides read TGCGCCAGCAGCTCTGGGGTAGCGGGAACCCCAGATACGCAGTATTTT.

The chain employs TRBV9 and TRBJ2-7; 9 nucleotides line up with TRBD1. The germline CDR1 and CDR2 sequences are SGDLS and YYNGEE. V shed 0 bases and J 3 bases; nucleotides not matched to a gene: 4. The CDR3 is 15 residues long. The CDR3, as DNA: TGTGCCAGCAGCGTAGGGACAGGGGTCAACTACGAGCAGTACTTC. Translating it yields CASSVGTGVNYEQYF.

The chain joins TRBV28 to TRBJ1-2; TRBD1 might be the D (5 bases). The germline V and J ends were trimmed by 6 bases and 8 bases, with 19 bases remaining between them. From germline, CDR1 is MDHEN and CDR2 SYDVKM. The CDR3 has 14 residues. The CDR3 spells CASRWGRLGGGYTF. Here the CDR3 DNA reads TGTGCCAGCAGGTGGGGAAGGCTGGGGGGAGGCTACACCTTC.

The chain couples TRBV28 to TRBJ2-5; D might be TRBD2 (7 bases). Between the trimmed V and J ends, which lost 6 bases and 5 bases, there was a span of 13 bases. CDR1 and CDR2 (germline): MDHEN, SYDVKM. The CDR3 totals 13 residues. The CDR3, as DNA: TGTGCCAGCAGCCCGGGGGGCCCGGAGACCCAGTACTTC. Protein sequence: CASSPGGPETQYF.

The DNA of the CDR3 is TGCAGCCCTATGGGGGGAGAGACCCAGTACTTC. Its translation: CSPMGGETQYF. The chain couples TRBV20-1 to TRBJ2-5; a possible D gene is TRBD2 (6 bases). CDR3 length equals 11 residues. In germline, CDR1 is DFQATT, CDR2 SNEGSKA (reference sequence).

J is TRBJ1-1 and V is TRBV7-9, with D hard to call. This CDR3 has 14 residues. Germline assignment: CDR1 SEHNR and CDR2 FQNEAQ (reference sequence). V was cut by 5 bases and J by 5 bases, with 15 bases left in between. The CDR3 nucleotides read TGTGCCAGCAGCCCCAATCTGTTGATGACTGAAGCTTTCTTT. It codes for CASSPNLLMTEAFF.

The chain is built from TRBV6-5 and TRBJ2-2; 7 bases agree with TRBD1. This CDR3 region has 15 residues. V lost 2 bases, J lost 6 bases, and 6 bases stayed unmatched. Germline values: CDR1 MNHEY, CDR2 SVGAGI. The CDR3 nucleotides read TGTGCCAGCAGTTACGGCAGGGGGTCGCCCGGGGAGCTGTTTTTT. It is translated as CASSYGRGSPGELFF.

This sequence joins TRBV4-2 and TRBJ2-2, with TRBD2 identical over 12 bases. The CDR3 has 20 residues. Germline V gene sequence: CDR1 LGHNA, CDR2 YNFKEQ. J was trimmed by 3 bases and V by 4 bases; bases with no gene match: 15. The CDR3 coding sequence is TGTGCCAGCAGCCCGGCGCTCCTAGCGGGAGGGCCGCGCGACACCGGGGAGCTGTTTTTT. As protein: CASSPALLAGGPRDTGELFF.

In its sample, this clone was seen a few times. The chain carries TRBV5-1 and TRBJ1-1; 10 bases fit TRBD1. The germline V gene encodes CDR1 SGHRS and CDR2 YFSETQ. CDR3 length: 14 residues. The V segment lost 4 bases and the J segment 4 bases; nucleotides outside the gene matches: 4. This CDR3 is CASSERTGGTEAFF. The DNA for the CDR3 is TGCGCCAGCAGCGAGAGGACAGGGGGCACTGAAGCTTTCTTT.

The chain combines TRBV11-3 with TRBJ2-5; 9 positions match TRBD1. The length of the CDR3 is 14 residues. With 5 bases clipped from V and 6 bases from J, the junction kept 7 bases outside the gene matches. In germline, CDR1 is SGHNT, CDR2 YENEEA. CDR3 loop: CASSQGQGEKTQYF. The CDR3 coding sequence is TGTGCCAGCAGCCAGGGACAGGGCGAGAAGACCCAGTACTTC.

CDR3 DNA: TGCGCCAGCAGCCCCTTATATGGGCTCGCCGCGATAGAAAACATTCAGTACTTC. Protein sequence: CASSPLYGLAAIENIQYF. The rearrangement joins TRBV5-1 to TRBJ2-4, with D unresolved. Germline CDR1 reads SGHRS; CDR2 reads YFSETQ. The CDR3 is made up of 18 amino acids. Trimming stripped 4 bases from V and 5 bases from J, with 25 bases between.

CDR3 sequence: CASKTGSQSGNTIYF. CDR3 DNA: TGTGCCAGCAAGACTGGCAGCCAGTCTGGAAACACCATATATTTT. The chain employs TRBV6-6 and TRBJ1-3; the D is unclear. This CDR3 has 15 residues. With 7 bases removed from V and 1 base from J, the gap between germline ends came to 14 bases. The V gene's germline CDR1 is MNHNY and CDR2 SVGAGI (reference sequence).

The V gene is TRBV28, the J gene TRBJ1-5; D is uncertain. The CDR3 runs to 15 residues. Germline V gene sequence: CDR1 MDHEN, CDR2 SYDVKM. Trimming removed 0 bases at V and 1 base at J, with 7 bases between. The CDR3 loop reads CASSLWEGSNQPQHF. The CDR3 nucleotides read TGTGCCAGCAGTTTATGGGAGGGAAGCAATCAGCCCCAGCATTTT. Full variable domain (remainder filled in from reference TRBV28 and TRBJ1-5): DVKVTQSSRYLVKRTGEKVFLECVQDMDHENMFWYRQDPGLGLRLIYFSYDVKMKEKGDIPEGYSVSREKKERFSLILESASTNQTSMYLCASSLWEGSNQPQHFGDGTRLSIL.

The V gene is TRBV5-4, the J gene TRBJ2-5; perhaps TRBD2 as D (6 bases). Germline V gene data show CDR1 as SGHNT and CDR2 as YYREEE (reference sequence). CDR3 size: 15 residues. The V end was cut by 4 bases, the J end by 3 bases, with 16 bases between. The CDR3 protein is CASSPLAGSKETQYF. The DNA for the CDR3 is TGTGCCAGCAGCCCGCTGGCGGGATCTAAAGAGACCCAGTACTTC.

The gene calls are TRBV30 and TRBJ2-7, with 7 positions matching TRBD1. The CDR3 length is 12 residues. Germline CDR1 and CDR2: GTSNPN and SVGIG (reference sequence). The V and J ends lost 4 bases and 6 bases, in that order; junction bases with no gene match: 6. The CDR3 DNA sequence: TGTGCCTGGAAGAACCCAGGGGGCGAGCAGTACTTC. Its protein is CAWKNPGGEQYF.

This sequence joins TRBV27 and TRBJ2-1; TRBD2 matches at 12 bases. Germline-derived CDR1 and CDR2 are MNHEY and SMNVEV (reference sequence). V was pared by 5 bases and J by 5 bases, with 13 bases of the junction left unmatched. This CDR3 comprises 18 residues. The CDR3 DNA reads TGTGCCAGCAGTCCCGTAAGGACTAGCGGGGTACTTAACAATGAGCAGTTCTTC. Translating gives CASSPVRTSGVLNNEQFF.